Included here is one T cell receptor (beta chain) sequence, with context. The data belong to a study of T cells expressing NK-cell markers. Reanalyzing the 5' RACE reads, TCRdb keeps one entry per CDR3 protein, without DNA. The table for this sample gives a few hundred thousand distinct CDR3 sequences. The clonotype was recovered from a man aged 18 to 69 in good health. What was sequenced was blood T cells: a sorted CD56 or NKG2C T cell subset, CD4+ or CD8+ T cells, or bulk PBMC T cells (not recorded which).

CDR3 residues: CASSPLIRANNEQFF. The gene calls are TRBV7-8 and TRBJ2-1; TCRdb names TRBD1, which stays unverified in the absence of DNA. Germline assignment: CDR1 SGHVS and CDR2 FQNEAQ. This CDR3 comprises 15 residues.